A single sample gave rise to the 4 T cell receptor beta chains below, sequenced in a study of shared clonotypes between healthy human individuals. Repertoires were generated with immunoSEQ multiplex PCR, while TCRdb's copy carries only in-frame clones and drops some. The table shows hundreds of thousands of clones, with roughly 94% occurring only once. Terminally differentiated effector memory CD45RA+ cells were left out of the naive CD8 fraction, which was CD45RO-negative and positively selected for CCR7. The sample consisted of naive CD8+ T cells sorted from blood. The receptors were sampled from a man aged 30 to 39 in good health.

CDR3 protein: CAISGGGTPTNTEAFF. DNA for the CDR3: TGTGCCATCAGTGGGGGCGGTACGCCTACGAACACTGAAGCTTTCTTT. The V and J genes are TRBV10-3 and TRBJ1-1, with a weak D call TRBD1 (5 bases). The CDR3 length is 16 residues. With 4 bases removed from V and 1 base from J, the gap between germline ends came to 16 bases. Germline V CDR1 and CDR2: ENHRY, SYGVKD.

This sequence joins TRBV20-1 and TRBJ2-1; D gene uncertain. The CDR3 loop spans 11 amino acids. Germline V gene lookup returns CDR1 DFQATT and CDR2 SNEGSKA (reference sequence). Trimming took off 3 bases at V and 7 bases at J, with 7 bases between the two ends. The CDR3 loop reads CSARISNEQFF. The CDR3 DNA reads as TGCAGTGCTAGGATTTCGAATGAGCAGTTCTTC.

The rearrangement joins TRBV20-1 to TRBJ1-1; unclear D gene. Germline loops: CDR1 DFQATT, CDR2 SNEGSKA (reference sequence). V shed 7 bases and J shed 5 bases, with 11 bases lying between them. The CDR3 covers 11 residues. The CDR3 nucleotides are TGCAGTGTTGGGTTGGGAACTGAAGCTTTCTTT. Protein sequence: CSVGLGTEAFF.

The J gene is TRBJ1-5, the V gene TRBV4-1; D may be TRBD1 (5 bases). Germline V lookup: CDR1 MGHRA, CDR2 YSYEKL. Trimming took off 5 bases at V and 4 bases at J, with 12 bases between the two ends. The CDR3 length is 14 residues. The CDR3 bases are TGCGCCAGCAGCTCCCCGGGGCTGAATCAGCCCCAGCATTTT. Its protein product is CASSSPGLNQPQHF.